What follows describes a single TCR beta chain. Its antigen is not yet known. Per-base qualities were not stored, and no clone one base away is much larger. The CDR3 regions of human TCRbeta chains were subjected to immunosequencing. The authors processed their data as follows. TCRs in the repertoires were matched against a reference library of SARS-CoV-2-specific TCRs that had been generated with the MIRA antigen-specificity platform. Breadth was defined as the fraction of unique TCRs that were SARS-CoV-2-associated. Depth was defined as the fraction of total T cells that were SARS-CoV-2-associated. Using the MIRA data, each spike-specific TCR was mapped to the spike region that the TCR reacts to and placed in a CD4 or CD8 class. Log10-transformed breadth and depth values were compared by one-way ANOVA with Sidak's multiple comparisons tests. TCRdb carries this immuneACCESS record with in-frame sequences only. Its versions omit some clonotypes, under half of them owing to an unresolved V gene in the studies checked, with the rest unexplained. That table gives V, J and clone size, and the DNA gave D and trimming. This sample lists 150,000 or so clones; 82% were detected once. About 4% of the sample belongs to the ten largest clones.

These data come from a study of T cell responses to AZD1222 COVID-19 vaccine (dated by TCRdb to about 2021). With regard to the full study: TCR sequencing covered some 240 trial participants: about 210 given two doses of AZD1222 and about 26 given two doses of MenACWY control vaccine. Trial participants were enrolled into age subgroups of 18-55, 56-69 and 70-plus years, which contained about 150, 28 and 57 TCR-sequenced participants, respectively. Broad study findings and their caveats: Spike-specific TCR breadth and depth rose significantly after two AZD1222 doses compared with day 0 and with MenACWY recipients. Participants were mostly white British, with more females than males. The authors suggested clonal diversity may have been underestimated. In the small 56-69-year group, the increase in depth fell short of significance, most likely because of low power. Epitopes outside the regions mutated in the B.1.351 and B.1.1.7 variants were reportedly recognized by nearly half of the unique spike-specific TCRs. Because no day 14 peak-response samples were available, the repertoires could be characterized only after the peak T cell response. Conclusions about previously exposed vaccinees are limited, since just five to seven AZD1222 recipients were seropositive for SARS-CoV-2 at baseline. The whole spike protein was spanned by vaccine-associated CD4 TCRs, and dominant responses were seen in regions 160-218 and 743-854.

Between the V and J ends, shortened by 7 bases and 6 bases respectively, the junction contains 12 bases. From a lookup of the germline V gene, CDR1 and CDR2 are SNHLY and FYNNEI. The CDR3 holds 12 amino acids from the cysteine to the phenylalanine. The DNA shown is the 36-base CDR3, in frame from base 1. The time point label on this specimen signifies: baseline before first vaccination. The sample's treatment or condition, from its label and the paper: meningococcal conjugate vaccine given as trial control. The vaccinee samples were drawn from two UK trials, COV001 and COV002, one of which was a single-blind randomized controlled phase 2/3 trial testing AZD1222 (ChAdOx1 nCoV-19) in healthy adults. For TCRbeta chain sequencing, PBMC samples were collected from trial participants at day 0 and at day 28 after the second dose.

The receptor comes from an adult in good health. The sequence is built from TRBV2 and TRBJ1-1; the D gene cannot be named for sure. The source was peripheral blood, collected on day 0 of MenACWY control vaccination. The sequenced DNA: TGTGCCAGCAAGTGGGAGGGAGCTGAAGCTTTCTTT. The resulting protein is CASKWEGAEAFF.